The entry below describes one T cell receptor (beta chain). Antigen: not known. The sample originates from a study of shared clonotypes between healthy human individuals. Study outcomes and limitations: A reduction in generation probabilities was seen for non-shared clonotypes relative to those shared by all four donors. The sampled material consisted only of blood, and tissue repertoires are likely to differ.

Adult Caucasians living in Nashville, Tennessee made up all of the donors. Every subset's genomic DNA went evenly onto several immunoSEQ plates. Using immunoSEQ multiplex PCR, the repertoire was profiled, and TCRdb retains in-frame clones only, with some absent. This sample carries more than 2 million clones, roughly 94% of them seen once, and the ten largest clones take 0.13%. The sequenced sample was naive CD4+ T cells sorted from blood. The subset was: CD45RA+ positively selected. The TCR was taken from a man younger than 35 in good health.

Here the CDR3 DNA reads TGTGCCAGCAGCCCTTACTCCGCACACGAGCAGTACTTC. This codes for CASSPYSAHEQYF. This rearrangement joins TRBV7-2 to TRBJ2-7; D is ambiguous. The V end lost 5 bases, the J end lost 5 bases, and 13 bases lay between the germline ends. CDR1 and CDR2 from the germline V gene are SGHTA and FQGNSA. CDR3 length: 13 amino acids.